A selection of T cell receptor beta chains follows, all from one sample in a study of identical twins. TCRdb independently ran MiXCR on the 5' RACE reads; one entry per CDR3 protein. The repertoire includes roughly 150,000 distinct CDR3 sequences, approximately 3.5% of them detected once, and around 8% sits in the top ten. The sequenced sample was memory T cells sorted from blood. Every receptor here comes from a man in his late teens or twenties in good health. CDR3s include the opening cysteine and the closing phenylalanine or tryptophan. The D gene is left open where the match is weak. Clone size is given as once, few, many, or a class for an expanded clone.

d_gene: NA; v_gene: TRBV7-8; abundance: many; j_gene: TRBJ1-5; len: 17; CDR3aa: CASSLDSRGWVNQPQHF; CDR3nt: TGTGCCAGCAGCTTAGATTCTCGGGGTTGGGTCAATCAGCCCCAGCATTTT
d_gene: NA; v_gene: TRBV18; abundance: many; j_gene: TRBJ1-5; len: 13; CDR3aa: CASSDYSEQPQHF; CDR3nt: TGTGCCAGCTCCGACTACTCTGAACAGCCCCAGCATTTT
d_gene: NA; v_gene: TRBV5-1; abundance: many; j_gene: TRBJ2-7; len: 12; CDR3aa: CASSLGMDEQYF; CDR3nt: TGCGCCAGCAGCTTGGGCATGGACGAGCAGTACTTC
d_gene: TRBD1; v_gene: TRBV6-1; abundance: many; j_gene: TRBJ1-1; len: 15; CDR3aa: CASRRYDRGSAEAFF; CDR3nt: TGTGCCAGCAGACGGTACGACAGGGGTTCGGCTGAAGCTTTCTTT
d_gene: NA; v_gene: TRBV13; abundance: many; j_gene: TRBJ2-6; len: 16; CDR3aa: CASSLRRPSGANVLTF; CDR3nt: TGTGCCAGCAGCTTACGACGGCCCTCTGGGGCCAACGTCCTGACTTTC
d_gene: TRBD1; v_gene: TRBV24-1; abundance: many; j_gene: TRBJ2-6; len: 20; CDR3aa: CATSDSYGGQEKPGANVLTF; CDR3nt: TGTGCCACCAGTGATTCGTACGGGGGACAGGAGAAACCTGGGGCCAACGTCCTGACTTTC
d_gene: TRBD2; v_gene: TRBV6-4; abundance: many; j_gene: TRBJ2-3; len: 15; CDR3aa: CASSETSGRADTQYF; CDR3nt: TGTGCCAGCAGTGAGACTAGCGGGAGGGCAGATACGCAGTATTTT
d_gene: TRBD1; v_gene: TRBV7-9; abundance: many; j_gene: TRBJ2-1; len: 15; CDR3aa: CASTLTGTGANEQFF; CDR3nt: TGTGCCAGCACTTTAACCGGGACAGGGGCAAATGAGCAGTTCTTC
d_gene: TRBD1; v_gene: TRBV28; abundance: few; j_gene: TRBJ2-2; len: 14; CDR3aa: CAGSGRGPPGELFF; CDR3nt: TGTGCCGGCTCCGGCAGGGGGCCTCCCGGGGAGCTGTTTTTT
d_gene: TRBD2; v_gene: TRBV4-1; abundance: many; j_gene: TRBJ2-1; len: 16; CDR3aa: CASSQDTSGRMNEQFF; CDR3nt: TGCGCCAGCAGCCAAGATACTAGCGGGAGAATGAATGAGCAGTTCTTC
d_gene: TRBD2; v_gene: TRBV5-1; abundance: many; j_gene: TRBJ2-5; len: 16; CDR3aa: CASSPGSGSLMKTQYF; CDR3nt: TGCGCCAGCAGCCCAGGGAGCGGGAGCTTAATGAAGACCCAGTACTTC
d_gene: NA; v_gene: TRBV30; abundance: few; j_gene: TRBJ2-1; len: 13; CDR3aa: CAWSLSLGNEQFF; CDR3nt: TGTGCCTGGAGTCTCTCCCTGGGCAATGAGCAGTTCTTC
d_gene: NA; v_gene: TRBV7-9; abundance: many; j_gene: TRBJ2-1; len: 14; CDR3aa: CASSLGGGGDEQFF; CDR3nt: TGTGCCAGCAGCTTAGGAGGTGGCGGGGATGAGCAGTTCTTC
d_gene: NA; v_gene: TRBV6-5; abundance: many; j_gene: TRBJ1-1; len: 12; CDR3aa: CASSRRHPEAFF; CDR3nt: TGTGCCAGCAGCCGACGACACCCTGAAGCTTTCTTT